This TCR beta chain stems from a study of cytomegalovirus exposure and HLA in healthy donors. Details on this clone: Its antigen is undetermined.

Researchers ran the PCR with 60 Vbeta and 13 Jbeta primers. TCRdb keeps only in-frame clones here, not all; method: immunoSEQ multiplex PCR. This table has 130,000 or so clones, 80% to 90% appearing once. Points from the study as a whole: In a later analysis, productive TCRs from donors in an Asian-associated ancestry cluster reportedly carried fewer N-insertions than the cohort mean. Being productive about 90% or about 30% of the time was typical of most TCR beta V segments in an earlier analysis. Later on, an analysis showed TCR association rates differing by HLA locus, with DRB1 the most and HLA-C the fewest.

The sequence came from a man aged 35 to 55 in good health and CMV-seronegative. Sample: PBMCs.

The CDR3 region has the DNA TGCGCCAGCAGCTTGAAGTCGACGGGGTTTGGAAACACCATATATTTT. Its protein product is CASSLKSTGFGNTIYF. The rearrangement links TRBV5-1 to TRBJ1-3; no firm D call. V lost 1 base and J lost 3, with 14 bases in between. Germline values: CDR1 SGHRS, CDR2 YFSETQ. The CDR3 is 16 residues long.